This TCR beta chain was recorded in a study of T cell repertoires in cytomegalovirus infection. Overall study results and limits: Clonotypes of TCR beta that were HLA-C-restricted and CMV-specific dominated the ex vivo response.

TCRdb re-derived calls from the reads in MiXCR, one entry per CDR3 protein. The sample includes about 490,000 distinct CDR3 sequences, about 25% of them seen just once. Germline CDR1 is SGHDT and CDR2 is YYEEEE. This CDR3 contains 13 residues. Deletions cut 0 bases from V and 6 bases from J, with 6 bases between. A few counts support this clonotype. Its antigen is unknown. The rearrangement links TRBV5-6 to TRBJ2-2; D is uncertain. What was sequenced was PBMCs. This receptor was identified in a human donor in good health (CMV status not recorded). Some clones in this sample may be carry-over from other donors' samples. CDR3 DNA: TGTGCCAGCAGCTTGGCCGCGCCCGGGGAGCTGTTTTTT. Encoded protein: CASSLAAPGELFF.